The rows below give T cell receptor beta chains drawn from one sample of a study of OX40 agonist ivuxolimab in advanced cancers. Libraries were prepared by immunoSEQ multiplex PCR; TCRdb keeps only in-frame clonotypes and omits some of them. This table has tens of thousands of clones, around 86% appearing once. The material sequenced was CD4+ or CD8+ T cells sorted from blood, taken in a trial of the OX40 agonist ivuxolimab. The receptors originated from an adult with an advanced solid tumor such as melanoma, head and neck, liver or kidney cancer. Both conserved end residues are part of each CDR3. The D gene is left open where the match is weak.

cdr3_aa: CASSKTSGRGTGELFF
v_call: TRBV19
j_call: TRBJ2-2
d_call: TRBD2

cdr3_aa: CASSSGTADYEQYF
v_call: TRBV5-4
j_call: TRBJ2-7
d_call: NA

cdr3_aa: CASRKGDGYTF
v_call: TRBV19
j_call: TRBJ1-2
d_call: NA

cdr3_aa: CAISGASGNTIYF
v_call: TRBV10-3
j_call: TRBJ1-3
d_call: NA

cdr3_aa: CASSPIAGAWDTQYF
v_call: TRBV14
j_call: TRBJ2-3
d_call: TRBD2

cdr3_aa: CASSQDRWRTEAFF
v_call: TRBV4-3
j_call: TRBJ1-1
d_call: NA

cdr3_aa: CASSLRYEQYF
v_call: TRBV7-2
j_call: TRBJ2-7
d_call: NA

cdr3_aa: CASSSGQTQETQYF
v_call: TRBV5-1
j_call: TRBJ2-5
d_call: TRBD1

cdr3_aa: CASTGLAEKGELFF
v_call: TRBV28
j_call: TRBJ2-2
d_call: TRBD2

cdr3_aa: CASSTLGGVTDTQYF
v_call: TRBV4-3
j_call: TRBJ2-3
d_call: NA

cdr3_aa: CASSFYNQPQHF
v_call: TRBV5-4
j_call: TRBJ1-5
d_call: NA

cdr3_aa: CASSLTSGVSNEQFF
v_call: TRBV5-1
j_call: TRBJ2-1
d_call: TRBD2

cdr3_aa: CASSWGVTEAFF
v_call: TRBV5-6
j_call: TRBJ1-1
d_call: NA

cdr3_aa: CSVHRTSGSLGTQYF
v_call: TRBV29-1
j_call: TRBJ2-5
d_call: TRBD2

cdr3_aa: CASSFPYTGPHGYTF
v_call: TRBV5-8
j_call: TRBJ1-2
d_call: NA

cdr3_aa: CASSPGHGSNTEAFF
v_call: TRBV6-4
j_call: TRBJ1-1
d_call: NA

cdr3_aa: CASSRPPGTGGQPQHF
v_call: TRBV28
j_call: TRBJ1-5
d_call: TRBD1

cdr3_aa: CASSPGSSGNTIYF
v_call: TRBV5-1
j_call: TRBJ1-3
d_call: NA

cdr3_aa: CAWSMLPEKGGYTF
v_call: TRBV30
j_call: TRBJ1-2
d_call: NA

cdr3_aa: CASGGTSSNTGELFF
v_call: TRBV7-3
j_call: TRBJ2-2
d_call: TRBD2

cdr3_aa: CATASGNTIYF
v_call: TRBV9
j_call: TRBJ1-3
d_call: NA

cdr3_aa: CASAGTQLNYGYTF
v_call: TRBV21-1
j_call: TRBJ1-2
d_call: NA

cdr3_aa: CASSSDWQASYEQYF
v_call: TRBV7-2
j_call: NA
d_call: NA

cdr3_aa: CAWSGDKETQYF
v_call: TRBV30
j_call: TRBJ2-5
d_call: NA

cdr3_aa: CASSRQGGQPQHF
v_call: TRBV6-6
j_call: TRBJ1-5
d_call: TRBD1

cdr3_aa: CATKRDRGRDEQFF
v_call: TRBV7-8
j_call: TRBJ2-1
d_call: TRBD1

cdr3_aa: CASRGLAGGVQFF
v_call: TRBV27
j_call: TRBJ2-1
d_call: TRBD2

cdr3_aa: CASWTSGRAIDTQYF
v_call: TRBV2
j_call: TRBJ2-3
d_call: TRBD2

cdr3_aa: CASSLYAGGSYNEQFF
v_call: TRBV28
j_call: TRBJ2-1
d_call: TRBD2

cdr3_aa: CASSNRESNQPQHF
v_call: TRBV5-5
j_call: TRBJ1-5
d_call: NA

cdr3_aa: CASVGPHSYEQYF
v_call: TRBV6-6
j_call: TRBJ2-7
d_call: NA

cdr3_aa: CASSRLADSYNEQFF
v_call: TRBV11-2
j_call: TRBJ2-1
d_call: TRBD2

cdr3_aa: CASSLWGVQGINEQFF
v_call: TRBV27
j_call: TRBJ2-1
d_call: NA

cdr3_aa: CASSAGPDYNEQFF
v_call: TRBV5-1
j_call: TRBJ2-1
d_call: NA

cdr3_aa: CASSFRRGQGTDTQYF
v_call: TRBV7-2
j_call: TRBJ2-3
d_call: NA

cdr3_aa: CASSLGTGDQPQHF
v_call: TRBV5-8
j_call: TRBJ1-5
d_call: TRBD1

cdr3_aa: CASRRDRGTYNEQFF
v_call: TRBV5-4
j_call: TRBJ2-1
d_call: TRBD1

cdr3_aa: CASSISAPSSYNEQFF
v_call: TRBV19
j_call: TRBJ2-1
d_call: NA

cdr3_aa: CASSLVAADTQYF
v_call: TRBV5-6
j_call: TRBJ2-3
d_call: NA

cdr3_aa: CASSKTGEYRDTQYF
v_call: TRBV7-2
j_call: TRBJ2-3
d_call: TRBD1

cdr3_aa: CASSTRLAGSTDTQYF
v_call: TRBV7-2
j_call: TRBJ2-3
d_call: TRBD2

cdr3_aa: CSVSGQPYEQYF
v_call: TRBV29-1
j_call: TRBJ2-7
d_call: NA

cdr3_aa: CASARGGAEDTQYF
v_call: TRBV6-5
j_call: TRBJ2-3
d_call: TRBD2

cdr3_aa: CASTPQGQVETQYF
v_call: TRBV2
j_call: TRBJ2-5
d_call: NA

cdr3_aa: CASSFRGETQYF
v_call: TRBV5-5
j_call: TRBJ2-5
d_call: NA

cdr3_aa: CASSITSGSFDEQFF
v_call: TRBV7-3
j_call: TRBJ2-1
d_call: TRBD2

cdr3_aa: CASSRGQTYGYTF
v_call: TRBV7-2
j_call: TRBJ1-2
d_call: TRBD1

cdr3_aa: CASSLQGQNTEAFF
v_call: TRBV18
j_call: TRBJ1-1
d_call: TRBD1

cdr3_aa: CASSQARGRTSAKYYEQYF
v_call: TRBV23-1
j_call: TRBJ2-7
d_call: TRBD2

cdr3_aa: CASKRSSGANVLTF
v_call: TRBV19
j_call: TRBJ2-6
d_call: NA

cdr3_aa: CASSAIQGVTEAFF
v_call: TRBV9
j_call: TRBJ1-1
d_call: NA

cdr3_aa: CASSRNRDFGYEQYF
v_call: TRBV6-6
j_call: TRBJ2-7
d_call: NA

cdr3_aa: CASSPADTSYEQYF
v_call: TRBV28
j_call: TRBJ2-7
d_call: NA

cdr3_aa: CASSSRTPRATEAFF
v_call: TRBV11-2
j_call: TRBJ1-1
d_call: NA

cdr3_aa: CASSAPGQAYNEQFF
v_call: TRBV7-9
j_call: TRBJ2-1
d_call: TRBD1

cdr3_aa: CASSPPAGVREKLFF
v_call: TRBV18
j_call: TRBJ1-4
d_call: NA